This TCR beta chain was sequenced in a study of shared clonotypes between healthy human individuals. Whole-study results and caveats: Generation of non-shared clonotypes was less probable than generation of clonotypes shared by all four donors.

Points on this clone: Its cognate antigen is unknown. Other DNA variants within this sample encode the same CDR3.

TCRdb's copy holds only in-frame clones and misses some; the assay was immunoSEQ multiplex PCR. The sample includes over a million clones, approximately 98% of them seen just once. Division of CD4+ cells produced a CD45RA+ naive subset and a CD45RA-negative memory subset. This TCR derives from a man aged 25 to 40 in good health. Sequencing input: naive CD4+ T cells sorted from blood. Sample subset: CD45RA+ positively selected.

The CDR3 spells CASSGLAGGRDTQYF. The DNA for the CDR3 is TGTGCCAGCAGCGGTCTAGCGGGAGGAAGGGATACGCAGTATTTT. This chain connects TRBV6-1 to TRBJ2-3; 11 bases map to TRBD2. With 6 bases clipped from V and 6 bases from J, the junction kept 8 bases outside the gene matches. CDR3 size: 15 residues. CDR1 and CDR2 from the germline V gene are MNHNS and SASEGT.